The 32 T cell receptor beta chains presented below share a single source sample, sequenced in a study of Graves' ophthalmopathy and Graves' hyperthyroidism. TCR beta CDR3 regions were amplified from RNA transcripts. The library came from an HTBI-primed first-round RT-PCR and a second-round multiplex PCR. TCRdb ran MiXCR on the multiplex PCR reads and lists one entry per CDR3 protein. Counted here are fewer than 350,000 distinct CDR3 sequences, around a sixth occurring once; the ten biggest clones make up 10% to 15%. Specimen: peripheral blood. The receptors were gathered from an adult man with Graves' ophthalmopathy.

In this sample, this clonotype turned up a few times. Being one base from a much bigger clone, this may be a read error. CDR3 nucleotide sequence: TGTGCCATCAGTTACTGGGGGACAGGGGACATCTATGGCTACACCTTC. Translation: CAISYWGTGDIYGYTF. V and J are TRBV6-2 or TRBV6-3 and TRBJ1-2; 10 bases agree with TRBD1. This CDR3 contains 16 residues. CDR1 MNHEY and CDR2 SVGEGT come from the germline V gene.

The sample holds many counts of this clonotype. The gene calls are TRBV20-1 and TRBJ1-2; 9 bases agree with TRBD1. V gave up 3 bases and J gave up 7 bases; unmatched junction bases: 9. CDR3 size: 14 residues. The germline V gene has CDR1 DFQATT and CDR2 SNEGSKA (reference sequence). The CDR3 coding sequence is TGCAGTGCTAGGAGGGACAGGGTGTCTGGTGGCTACACCTTC. Amino acids: CSARRDRVSGGYTF.

The CDR3 here is CSATPIAGGGNQETQYF. The CDR3 DNA sequence: TGCAGTGCTACCCCTATAGCGGGAGGAGGAAACCAAGAGACCCAGTACTTC. The chain combines TRBV20-1 with TRBJ2-5; 10 bases agree with TRBD2. The CDR3 length is 17 residues. Germline lookup yields CDR1 DFQATT and CDR2 SNEGSKA (reference sequence). The junction had 11 bases not matched to a gene; V was cut back by 4 bases and J by 0 bases.

This clonotype showed up many times. V is TRBV27 and J is TRBJ2-5, with 8 bases that match TRBD2. With V trimmed by 4 bases and J by 0 bases, 7 bases remained unmatched. Germline assignment: CDR1 MNHEY and CDR2 SMNVEV (reference sequence). The CDR3 loop spans 16 amino acids. The CDR3 bases are TGTGCCAGCAGTTCGCCCGGGGGGGCAGACCAAGAGACCCAGTACTTC. Protein: CASSSPGGADQETQYF.

Concerning this clonotype itself: This may stem from a read error, because a much larger clone lies one nucleotide away. The CDR3 is CASSQALGFVFF. The CDR3 DNA follows: TGTGCCAGCAGCCAAGCTTTGGGTTTCGTTTTCTTT. The V and J genes are TRBV14 and TRBJ1-1; D gene ambiguous. The V gene lost 1 base and the J gene lost 13 bases, with 13 bases spanning the gap. Per germline, CDR1 SGHDN and CDR2 FVKESK. The CDR3 covers 12 residues.

This clonotype was counted ten times or more. V and J are TRBV6-1 and TRBJ2-7; D remains ambiguous. V gave up 3 bases and J gave up 3 bases, with 6 bases separating them. This CDR3 spans 12 amino acids. Germline CDR1 is MNHNS and CDR2 is SASEGT. CDR3 in amino acids: CASSEVGYEQYF. The CDR3 region has the DNA TGTGCCAGCAGTGAGGTAGGCTACGAGCAGTACTTC.

At least ten counts were recorded for this clonotype. This chain links TRBV11-2 with TRBJ2-7; TRBD2 agrees at 12 bases. Germline lookup yields CDR1 SGHAT and CDR2 FQNNGV. This CDR3 has 17 residues. Germline trimming cut 4 bases from V and 2 bases from J; bases unmatched to any gene: 9. CDR3 loop: CASSSLRGLAGTYEQYF. In DNA, the CDR3 is TGTGCCAGCAGCTCCCTGCGCGGACTAGCGGGAACCTACGAGCAGTACTTC.

Ten or more counts support this clonotype. At one end the junction does not follow the germline gene, possibly because of a read error. This sequence joins TRBV11-2 and TRBJ2-5; 8 bases map to TRBD1. Germline assignment: CDR1 SGHAT and CDR2 FQNNGV. This CDR3 region has 16 residues. Written as DNA, the CDR3 is TGTGCCAGCAGCCTAGACAGGGGTCGGTACCAAGAGACCCAGTACTTC. It yields the protein CASSLDRGRYQETQYF.

There are many counts of this clonotype. The chain combines TRBV6-1 with TRBJ1-5; 8 bases match TRBD1. V lost 4 bases, J lost 5 bases, and 10 bases stayed unmatched. The CDR3 sequence is 16 residues long. Per germline, CDR1 MNHNS and CDR2 SASEGT. This chain's CDR3 is CASSGLTGVRHQPQHF. DNA for the CDR3: TGTGCCAGCAGTGGACTGACAGGGGTTAGGCATCAGCCCCAGCATTTT.

This clonotype was seen many times. The junction departs from germline at one end; a sequencing error may be responsible. This chain uses TRBV7-7 with TRBJ2-7; no clear D. CDR3 length equals 17 residues. Germline CDR1 SSHAT, CDR2 FNYEAQ (reference sequence). Here the CDR3 reads CASSLRCVQSAVHEQYF. The CDR3 DNA follows: TGTGCTAGCAGCTTAAGGTGTGTGCAATCTGCGGTTCACGAGCAGTACTTC.

This clonotype appeared many times. This chain links TRBV5-1 with TRBJ2-7; 9 bases map to TRBD1. Germline CDR1 is SGHRS and CDR2 is YFSETQ. J was trimmed by 2 bases and V by 3 bases; bases with no gene match: 6. This CDR3 has 15 amino acids. CDR3 amino acids: CASSSSDRGPYEQYF. Here the CDR3 DNA reads TGCGCCAGCAGCTCCTCGGACAGGGGCCCCTACGAGCAGTACTTC.

The chain combines TRBV12-3 or TRBV12-4 with TRBJ2-2, with TRBD2 as a possible D gene (6 bases). V was cut by 6 bases and J by 10 bases, with 18 bases left in between. The CDR3 spans 14 residues. CDR3 bases: TGTGCCAGCAGACCTACGGGACTTCCTGTGGAGCTGTTTTTT. It is translated as CASRPTGLPVELFF.

This clonotype has ten or more counts. This chain links TRBV30 with TRBJ1-5; the D is unclear. Trimming cost V 3 bases and J 4 bases, with 13 bases left between them. CDR1 GTSNPN and CDR2 SVGIG come from the germline V gene (reference sequence). The CDR3 consists of 14 residues. CDR3 DNA: TGTGCCTGGAGGCAGGCAGGTGGGAATCAGCCCCAGCATTTT. Amino acids: CAWRQAGGNQPQHF.

V usage is TRBV7-3 and J usage is TRBJ2-7; 9 bases agree with TRBD1. The V gene's germline CDR1 is SGHTA and CDR2 FQGTGA. There are 16 residues in the CDR3. With V trimmed by 5 bases and J by 5 bases, 13 bases remained unmatched. CDR3 DNA sequence: TGTGCCAGCAGCACCGGGACAGGGAATCAGGTGAACGAGCAGTACTTC. It encodes CASSTGTGNQVNEQYF.

In its sample, this clonotype was seen a few times. The chain links TRBV6-5 to TRBJ1-2; 11 nucleotides align to TRBD1. The CDR3 is made up of 17 amino acids. V lost 2 bases, J lost 5 bases, and 10 bases stayed unmatched. In germline, CDR1 is MNHEY, CDR2 SVGAGI. CDR3 protein: CASSYRRTGGEGYGYTF. The CDR3, as DNA: TGTGCCAGCAGTTACCGGAGGACAGGGGGCGAGGGATATGGCTACACCTTC.

This clonotype was counted ten times or more. This chain links TRBV7-2 with TRBJ1-5, with D maybe TRBD1 (6 bases). V lost 4 bases and J lost 0, with 10 bases in between. Germline V gene sequence: CDR1 SGHTA, CDR2 FQGNSA. The CDR3 has 15 amino acids. The CDR3 bases are TGTGCCAGCAGCTCGACAGGCTATAGCAATCAGCCCCAGCATTTT. Translating gives CASSSTGYSNQPQHF.

This clonotype was picked up many times. The chain joins TRBV30 to TRBJ2-7; 7 bases are shared with TRBD1. Losses at the gene ends were 7 bases for V and 3 bases for J; bases not matched to a gene: 12. The germline V gene encodes CDR1 GTSNPN and CDR2 SVGIG (reference sequence). The CDR3 runs to 14 residues. In DNA, the CDR3 is TGTGCCTACCGACGGGACAGCAACAACTACGAGCAGTACTTC. This codes for CAYRRDSNNYEQYF.

This clonotype was recorded at least ten times. This chain uses TRBV6-2 or TRBV6-3 with TRBJ1-2; tentatively, D is TRBD1 (5 bases). There are 12 residues in the CDR3. V lost 7 bases, J lost 8 bases, and 14 bases lay in between. In germline, CDR1 is MNHEY, CDR2 SVGEGT. CDR3 sequence reads: CASNPPEGGYTF. The CDR3 bases are TGTGCCAGCAACCCCCCAGAGGGGGGCTACACCTTC.

The sample holds many counts of this clonotype. The chain joins TRBV6-2 or TRBV6-3 to TRBJ2-2, with TRBD2 matching 12 bases. With 7 bases clipped from V and 7 bases from J, the junction kept 10 bases outside the gene matches. This CDR3 contains 16 residues. Germline CDR1 is MNHEY and CDR2 is SVGEGT. The CDR3 is CASKTGLAGYVGELFF. In DNA, the CDR3 is TGTGCCAGCAAGACAGGACTAGCGGGATACGTCGGGGAGCTGTTTTTT.

J is TRBJ1-1 and V is TRBV5-1; D unresolved. Germline lookup yields CDR1 SGHRS and CDR2 YFSETQ. This CDR3 spans 14 amino acids. Trimming removed 4 bases from V and 3 bases from J, with 13 bases in between. In nucleotides, the CDR3 is TGCGCCAGCAGCCAGCGCGGCGCAGACACTGAAGCTTTCTTT. Protein product: CASSQRGADTEAFF.

This clonotype was picked up many times. J is TRBJ1-1 and V is TRBV19; D is unclear. In germline, CDR1 is LNHDA, CDR2 SQIVND (reference sequence). V lost 6 bases and J 5 bases, leaving 19 bases between the germline ends. CDR3 length: 15 amino acids. CDR3: CASRGNQIQWTEAFF. The CDR3 coding sequence is TGTGCCAGTAGGGGTAACCAAATTCAGTGGACTGAAGCTTTCTTT.

This chain uses TRBV7-8 with TRBJ2-5; TRBD1 matches at 11 bases. The CDR3 extends over 15 amino acids. J lost 4 bases, V lost 5 bases, and 6 bases had no gene match. CDR1 is SGHVS, CDR2 FQNEAQ, per germline. The CDR3 DNA reads as TGTGCCAGCAGCCCAGAGGACAGGGGGCGAGAGACCCAGTACTTC. It translates to CASSPEDRGRETQYF.

Many counts were recorded for this clonotype. V and J are TRBV24-1 and TRBJ2-2; 10 bases are shared with TRBD1. The CDR3 extends over 16 amino acids. V lost 2 bases and J lost 5; bases outside the gene matches: 4. From germline, CDR1 is KGHDR and CDR2 SFDVKD. For the CDR3, the DNA is TGTGCCACCAGTGATTGGGGGACAGGGGAGACCGGGGAGCTGTTTTTT. This encodes CATSDWGTGETGELFF.

This clonotype was seen repeatedly, ten times or more. This chain uses TRBV7-2 with TRBJ2-7; 8 bases match TRBD2. Germline CDR1 reads SGHTA; CDR2 reads FQGNSA. This CDR3 is built from 16 residues. V was pared by 4 bases and J by 1 base, with 9 bases of the junction left unmatched. The CDR3 region is CASSYQRGGLSYEQYF. For the CDR3, the DNA is TGTGCCAGCAGCTATCAACGCGGGGGGCTATCCTACGAGCAGTACTTC.

The V and J genes are TRBV6-1 and TRBJ1-2; D may be TRBD1 (5 bases). V lost 2 bases and J 1 base, leaving 17 bases between the germline ends. Per germline, CDR1 MNHNS and CDR2 SASEGT. This CDR3 is built from 17 residues. The CDR3 DNA reads as TGTGCCAGCAGTGAACGAGCCGGGACCCAGTTTAACTATGGCTACACCTTC. Translating it yields CASSERAGTQFNYGYTF.

This clonotype occurred many times. The V call is TRBV12-3 or TRBV12-4, the J call TRBJ2-7; 7 positions agree with TRBD1. Trimming removed 6 bases from V and 2 bases from J; junction bases left unmatched: 7. There are 14 residues in the CDR3. The DNA for the CDR3 is TGTGCCAGCAGCCGGGGACAGAGCACCTACGAGCAGTACTTC. Translating gives CASSRGQSTYEQYF.

Ten or more counts support this clonotype. The chain combines TRBV11-2 with TRBJ1-1, with TRBD1 identical over 9 bases. V shed 5 bases and J 3 bases; nucleotides not matched to a gene: 7. This CDR3 has 15 residues. Germline V gene lookup returns CDR1 SGHAT and CDR2 FQNNGV. CDR3 sequence reads: CASSPWTGADTEAFF. The CDR3 nucleotides read TGTGCCAGCAGCCCATGGACAGGGGCGGACACTGAAGCTTTCTTT.

This clonotype was picked up many times. The CDR3 nucleotides are TGCGCCAGCAGCTTGCTCGGGGACAGTTATAGTGGAAACACCATATATTTT. Protein sequence: CASSLLGDSYSGNTIYF. V gene TRBV5-1 combines with J gene TRBJ1-3, with 7 bases matching TRBD1. Germline CDR1 is SGHRS and CDR2 is YFSETQ. CDR3 length: 17 residues. The trim removed 1 base at V and 3 bases at J, leaving 10 bases unmatched. The whole variable domain, filled in from reference TRBV5-1 and TRBJ1-3, reads KAGVTQTPRYLIKTRGQQVTLSCSPISGHRSVSWYQQTPGQGLQFLFEYFSETQRNKGNFPGRFSGRQFSNSRSEMNVSTLELGDSALYLCASSLLGDSYSGNTIYFGEGSWLTVV.

This clonotype was seen many times. One base away lies a much larger clone, so this may be a sequencing read error. This rearrangement joins TRBV6-5 to TRBJ2-7; 8 nucleotides match TRBD2. The CDR3 runs to 16 residues. Per the germline V gene, CDR1 is MNHEY and CDR2 is SVGAGI. The CDR3 DNA follows: TGTGCCAGCAATTACTCGAGCGGGAGTAGCTCCTACGAGCAGTACTTC. Protein sequence: CASNYSSGSSSYEQYF.

The chain links TRBV7-8 to TRBJ1-1, with unresolved D. CDR3 length equals 14 residues. With 5 bases removed from V and 4 bases from J, the gap between germline ends came to 14 bases. Germline loops: CDR1 SGHVS, CDR2 FQNEAQ. CDR3: CASSLRAGGTEAFF. CDR3 nucleotides: TGTGCCAGCAGCCTGCGGGCGGGCGGCACTGAAGCTTTCTTT.

This clonotype was seen ten or more times. The chain carries TRBV9 and TRBJ1-1; no firm D call. V was pared by 0 bases and J by 1 base, with 4 bases between. The germline CDR1 and CDR2 sequences are SGDLS and YYNGEE. The CDR3 spans 13 residues. CDR3 DNA sequence: TGTGCCAGCAGCGTAGAAGCGAACACTGAAGCTTTCTTT. This encodes CASSVEANTEAFF.

This clonotype was seen ten or more times. This sequence joins TRBV7-9 and TRBJ1-6; D gene uncertain. V was clipped by 1 base and J by 0 bases, with 10 bases between them. The germline V gene encodes CDR1 SEHNR and CDR2 FQNEAQ (reference sequence). This CDR3 has 17 amino acids. The CDR3 spells CASSLVGGSSYNSPLHF. For the CDR3, the DNA is TGTGCCAGCAGCTTAGTTGGCGGGAGCTCCTATAATTCACCCCTCCACTTT.